One and the same sample provided the 28 T cell receptor beta chains below, sequenced in a study of CD8 T cells in Susac syndrome. RNA in amounts of about 0.5 to 1 ug was reverse transcribed with random hexamers. Each CDR3 protein gets one entry after TCRdb re-called the immunoSEQ multiplex PCR reads with MiXCR. The sample lists fewer than 150,000 distinct CDR3 sequences, under 95% occurring once. The specimen was CD8+ T cells from PBMCs. Receptors originate from a human donor with multiple sclerosis.

The J gene is TRBJ2-1, the V gene TRBV29-1, with 13 bases identical to TRBD2. The CDR3 is 14 amino acids. Germline trimming cut 5 bases from V and 4 bases from J; bases unmatched to any gene: 2. Germline CDR1 reads SQVTM; CDR2 reads ANQGSEA. CDR3: CSVRTSGSYNEQFF. In DNA, the CDR3 is TGCAGCGTTCGGACTAGCGGGAGTTACAATGAGCAGTTCTTC.

V and J are TRBV19 and TRBJ2-2; 8 bases map to TRBD2. Germline CDR1 reads LNHDA; CDR2 reads SQIVND (reference sequence). Germline trimming cut 2 bases from V and 4 bases from J; bases unmatched to any gene: 3. CDR3 length: 15 amino acids. Here the CDR3 reads CASSISGSVTGELFF. The CDR3 DNA follows: TGTGCCAGTAGTATAAGCGGGAGTGTCACCGGGGAGCTGTTTTTT.

This chain uses TRBV14 with TRBJ2-7; D gene uncertain. Germline V gene sequence: CDR1 SGHDN, CDR2 FVKESK. V was shortened by 4 bases and J by 6 bases, with 13 bases between the two germline ends. The CDR3 contains 13 residues. CDR3 DNA sequence: TGTGCCAGCAGCCGAGAAGTTGGTGGCGAGCAGTACTTC. It is translated as CASSREVGGEQYF.

V gene TRBV27 combines with J gene TRBJ2-2; D is unclear. The CDR3 contains 13 residues. V was clipped by 2 bases and J by 3 bases, with 4 bases between them. The V gene's germline CDR1 is MNHEY and CDR2 SMNVEV (reference sequence). The CDR3 DNA follows: TGTGCCAGCAGTTTAGAGTACACCGGGGAGCTGTTTTTT. Its translation is CASSLEYTGELFF.

The V call is TRBV12-3 or TRBV12-4, the J call TRBJ2-6, with D possibly matching TRBD1 (5 bases). Deletions cut 4 bases from V and 0 bases from J, with 13 bases between. This CDR3 has 17 amino acids. For the CDR3, the DNA is TGTGCCAGCAGTTACGCAGGGTTTAGCTCTGGGGCCAACGTCCTGACTTTC. It translates to CASSYAGFSSGANVLTF.

V and J are TRBV28 and TRBJ2-5; D is perhaps TRBD1 or TRBD2 (5 bases each). The V gene's germline CDR1 is MDHEN and CDR2 SYDVKM. V dropped 6 bases and J dropped 5 bases, with 19 bases sitting between them. The CDR3 totals 15 residues. The CDR3, as DNA: TGTGCCAGCAGCTCTGTGGGGGAGTGGGGCGAGACCCAGTACTTC. Translation gives CASSSVGEWGETQYF.

The CDR3 reads CSASGQGAYEKLFF. CDR3 nucleotides: TGCAGTGCCTCCGGACAGGGGGCTTATGAAAAACTGTTTTTT. The V call is TRBV20-1, the J call TRBJ1-4, with 11 positions matching TRBD1. CDR3 size: 14 residues. Germline V gene data show CDR1 as DFQATT and CDR2 as SNEGSKA (reference sequence). With V trimmed by 6 bases and J by 6 bases, 6 bases remained unmatched.

The chain has TRBV7-2 and TRBJ2-1, with D uncertain. The CDR3 is made up of 14 amino acids. Germline loops: CDR1 SGHTA, CDR2 FQGNSA. V was clipped by 4 bases and J by 3 bases, with 10 bases between them. CDR3 residues: CASSSEVSYNEQFF. The DNA for the CDR3 is TGTGCCAGCAGCTCCGAAGTGAGCTACAATGAGCAGTTCTTC. The full variable domain, completed using reference TRBV7-2 and TRBJ2-1, is GAGVSQSPSNKVTEKGKDVELRCDPISGHTALYWYRQSLGQGLEFLIYFQGNSAPDKSGLPSDRFSAERTGGSVSTLTIQRTQQEDSAVYLCASSSEVSYNEQFFGPGTRLTVL.

The chain combines TRBV27 with TRBJ2-3; D unresolved. The CDR3 totals 13 residues. Trimming pared 4 bases from V and 2 bases from J, leaving 7 bases between. Germline V gene data show CDR1 as MNHEY and CDR2 as SMNVEV (reference sequence). The CDR3 is CASSSVATDTQYF. CDR3 in DNA: TGTGCCAGCAGTTCTGTGGCCACAGATACGCAGTATTTT.

The chain has TRBV11-2 and TRBJ2-4, with 7 bases matching TRBD2. V lost 1 base, J lost 6 bases, and 6 bases stayed unmatched. Germline lookup yields CDR1 SGHAT and CDR2 FQNNGV. The CDR3 covers 15 residues. Written as DNA, the CDR3 is TGTGCCAGCAGCTTAGTATCGGGGGGAGGAAACATTCAGTACTTC. Amino acid sequence: CASSLVSGGGNIQYF.

The chain is built from TRBV7-9 and TRBJ1-2; D uncertain. V dropped 7 bases and J dropped 3 bases, with 6 bases sitting between them. From germline, CDR1 is SEHNR and CDR2 FQNEAQ (reference sequence). The CDR3 covers 11 residues. CDR3 DNA: TGTGCCAGCAACAGTGACTATGGCTACACCTTC. It specifies CASNSDYGYTF.

This chain joins TRBV5-1 and TRBJ1-1, with a weak D call TRBD1 (5 bases). The V gene lost 4 bases and the J gene lost 5 bases, with 18 bases spanning the gap. The CDR3 has 15 amino acids. Germline-derived CDR1 and CDR2 are SGHRS and YFSETQ. CDR3: CASSPGRDFGTEAFF. The CDR3 DNA reads as TGCGCCAGCAGCCCGGGCCGGGACTTTGGGACTGAAGCTTTCTTT.

The J gene is TRBJ2-7, the V gene TRBV27; 7 bases agree with TRBD1. V lost 5 bases to trimming and J lost 1 base; unmatched junction nucleotides: 20. Germline CDR1 and CDR2: MNHEY and SMNVEV (reference sequence). The CDR3 runs to 19 residues. Here the CDR3 reads CASSPQLIRDSIISYEQYF. In nucleotides, the CDR3 is TGTGCCAGCAGTCCACAGCTCATCCGGGACAGTATCATTTCCTACGAGCAGTACTTC.

V and J are TRBV11-2 and TRBJ1-1, with unresolved D. Germline V CDR1 and CDR2: SGHAT, FQNNGV. Trimming removed 4 bases at V and 0 bases at J, with 9 bases between. The CDR3 extends over 14 amino acids. This CDR3 is CASSSGPMNTEAFF. DNA of the CDR3: TGTGCCAGCAGCTCTGGACCCATGAACACTGAAGCTTTCTTT.

The chain links TRBV7-9 to TRBJ2-2; 8 bases fit TRBD1. CDR3 size: 15 residues. Unmatched junction bases numbered 5, after V lost 2 bases and J lost 6 bases. Germline lookup yields CDR1 SEHNR and CDR2 FQNEAQ (reference sequence). CDR3 DNA: TGTGCCAGCAGCTTAATGACAGGGGCGGCCGGGGAGCTGTTTTTT. Protein sequence: CASSLMTGAAGELFF.

The V and J genes are TRBV11-1 and TRBJ2-6; the D gene is possibly TRBD1 (5 bases). The CDR3 spans 20 residues. Trimming pared 5 bases from V and 9 bases from J, leaving 32 bases between. CDR1 is SGHAT, CDR2 FQDESV, per germline (reference sequence). The CDR3 loop is CASSPYQVGQFSLYGNVLTF. DNA for the CDR3: TGTGCCAGCAGCCCTTACCAGGTCGGACAATTCTCTCTGTATGGCAACGTCCTGACTTTC.

The chain links TRBV20-1 to TRBJ2-1; 13 bases are shared with TRBD2. The CDR3 has 17 amino acids. CDR1 DFQATT and CDR2 SNEGSKA come from the germline V gene (reference sequence). V dropped 5 bases and J dropped 5; count of bases not matched to a gene: 12. The chain's CDR3 is CSADRRTSGSGNNEQFF. DNA for the CDR3: TGCAGTGCTGATAGAAGGACTAGCGGGAGTGGGAACAATGAGCAGTTCTTC.

The J gene is TRBJ2-1, the V gene TRBV20-1; 8 positions match TRBD2. From germline, CDR1 is DFQATT and CDR2 SNEGSKA (reference sequence). The CDR3 totals 15 residues. The V and J ends lost 1 base and 8 bases, in that order; junction bases with no gene match: 10. CDR3 protein: CSARGVLAEADEQFF. The CDR3 DNA reads TGCAGTGCTAGAGGGGTACTAGCGGAAGCCGATGAGCAGTTCTTC.

The chain employs TRBV28 and TRBJ1-1; perhaps TRBD1 as D (6 bases). The CDR3 has 13 residues. In germline, CDR1 is MDHEN, CDR2 SYDVKM. V lost 9 bases to trimming and J lost 0 bases, with 11 bases between them. The CDR3 loop reads CASLDRLNTEAFF. The CDR3 DNA sequence: TGTGCCAGTCTCGACAGGCTGAACACTGAAGCTTTCTTT.

The chain couples TRBV12-3 or TRBV12-4 to TRBJ1-5; a weak D match, TRBD1 (6 bases). V shed 5 bases and J shed 5 bases, with 13 bases lying between them. The CDR3 is 14 residues long. CDR3 in DNA: TGTGCCAGCAGTGAGGACAGTCTGTATCAGCCCCAGCATTTT. This encodes CASSEDSLYQPQHF.

In DNA form, the CDR3 reads TGCGCCAGCAGCCCATTGGGACAGGGAGGGACTGAAGCTTTCTTT. Translation: CASSPLGQGGTEAFF. The rearrangement links TRBV4-3 to TRBJ1-1; 9 nucleotides line up with TRBD1. CDR3 length equals 15 residues. The germline gives CDR1 LGHNA, CDR2 YSLEER. The V segment lost 4 bases and the J segment 5 bases; nucleotides outside the gene matches: 8.

This chain links TRBV7-8 with TRBJ2-1; 9 nucleotides agree with TRBD2. The CDR3 runs to 16 residues. CDR1 is SGHVS, CDR2 FQNEAQ, per germline. After removal of 2 bases from V and 8 bases from J, the junction contained 10 bases not matched to a gene. Here the CDR3 DNA reads TGTGCCAGCAGCTTAATGGCGGGAGGGACTCGGGATGAGCAGTTCTTC. Translated: CASSLMAGGTRDEQFF.

This chain connects TRBV2 to TRBJ2-5, with D unresolved. From germline, CDR1 is SNHLY and CDR2 FYNNEI. CDR3 size: 13 residues. Trimming took off 7 bases at V and 1 base at J, with 10 bases between the two ends. CDR3 sequence reads: CASNELGQETQYF. CDR3 coding DNA: TGTGCCAGCAACGAATTGGGCCAAGAGACCCAGTACTTC. The full variable domain, with the rest looked up from reference TRBV2 and TRBJ2-5, is EPEVTQTPSHQVTQMGQEVILRCVPISNHLYFYWYRQILGQKVEFLVSFYNNEISEKSEIFDDQFSVERPDGSNFTLKIRSTKLEDSAMYFCASNELGQETQYFGPGTRLLVL.

The J gene is TRBJ2-3, the V gene TRBV20-1, with 7 bases that match TRBD1. Germline V gives CDR1 DFQATT, CDR2 SNEGSKA (reference sequence). V lost 0 bases to trimming and J lost 2 bases; unmatched junction nucleotides: 2. CDR3 length: 14 residues. CDR3 sequence: CSARDKGATDTQYF. CDR3 sequence (DNA): TGCAGTGCTAGAGATAAGGGGGCCACAGATACGCAGTATTTT.

The V gene is TRBV2, the J gene TRBJ2-1, with 9 bases identical to TRBD2. V dropped 8 bases and J dropped 5; count of bases not matched to a gene: 1. Germline V gives CDR1 SNHLY, CDR2 FYNNEI. There are 12 residues in the CDR3. The CDR3 is CASVAGDNEQFF. The CDR3 DNA sequence: TGTGCCAGCGTAGCGGGAGACAATGAGCAGTTCTTC.

The chain combines TRBV29-1 with TRBJ2-6; D is undetermined. V lost 6 bases and J lost 2, with 8 bases in between. The germline V gene encodes CDR1 SQVTM and CDR2 ANQGSEA. The CDR3 consists of 13 residues. CDR3 nucleotide sequence: TGCAGCGTCCGAGATCCTGGGGCCAACGTCCTGACTTTC. This codes for CSVRDPGANVLTF.

The chain uses TRBV5-6 and TRBJ2-7; possibly TRBD1 for D (6 bases). Germline V gene data show CDR1 as SGHDT and CDR2 as YYEEEE. V was cut by 6 bases and J by 2 bases, with 15 bases left in between. This CDR3 contains 14 residues. The CDR3 coding sequence is TGTGCCAGCACCCAGAGGGGGACAACCTACGAGCAGTACTTC. It translates to CASTQRGTTYEQYF.

This chain connects TRBV12-3 or TRBV12-4 to TRBJ1-1, with D tentatively TRBD1 (5 bases). V was pared by 1 base and J by 10 bases, with 13 bases between. CDR3 size: 13 residues. The CDR3 coding sequence is TGTGCCAGCAGTTTAGGTCTTGGGGGTAGAGCTTTCTTT. It specifies CASSLGLGGRAFF.